The 10 T cell receptor beta chains in this list originate from one sample, sequenced in a study of blood T cells in healthy people across ages (dated by TCRdb to about 2015). The protocol used for the library was 5' RACE. Sequencing relied on an Illumina HiSeq 2500. The second PCR ran for roughly 7 to 12 cycles and used a J-beta primer mix along with a sample-barcoded 5' primer. In TCRdb, the public reads were trimmed at Q25 with fastp and aligned with MiXCR, with productive beta chains retained. CDR3 protein sequences are deduplicated, and each keeps its most common genes and DNA. For this sample there are some 710,000 distinct CDR3 sequences; about 20% appear just once. The ten largest clonotypes hold 22% of the sample. The specimen sequenced was blood. These receptors were collected from a man between 65 and 85 years old in good health.

The gene calls are TRBV28 and TRBJ1-1; D is perhaps TRBD1 (5 bases). Per germline, CDR1 MDHEN and CDR2 SYDVKM. The CDR3 totals 13 residues. V lost 6 bases, J lost 6 bases, and 14 bases lay in between. The CDR3 region is CASRPRGNAEAFF. The CDR3 nucleotides are TGTGCCAGCAGACCAAGGGGAAACGCTGAAGCTTTCTTT.

This clonotype was seen more than once but under ten times. The chain has TRBV12-3 or TRBV12-4 and TRBJ2-1, with no clear D. This CDR3 contains 12 residues. The V end was cut by 6 bases, the J end by 11 bases, with 14 bases between. This chain's CDR3 is CASSRDAVKQFF. As DNA, the CDR3 is TGTGCCAGCAGCCGAGACGCGGTTAAGCAGTTCTTC.

The V gene is TRBV20-1, the J gene TRBJ2-1, with 7 bases fitting TRBD2. The germline V gene encodes CDR1 DFQATT and CDR2 SNEGSKA (reference sequence). J was trimmed by 0 bases and V by 3 bases; bases with no gene match: 5. The CDR3 runs 15 residues. The CDR3 spells CSASPLASSYNEQFF. The CDR3 DNA follows: TGCAGTGCTAGCCCACTAGCGAGCTCCTACAATGAGCAGTTCTTC.

This clonotype was picked up a small number of times. This chain uses TRBV11-2 with TRBJ2-5, with D hard to call. The J call could be wrong; TRBJ2-1 is a better fit for the DNA end. Germline V gives CDR1 SGHAT, CDR2 FQNNGV. The CDR3 is 13 residues long. The CDR3 sequence: CASSLDARNEQFF. The CDR3 region has the DNA TGTGCCAGCAGCTTAGACGCTAGGAATGAGCAGTTCTTC.

The chain is built from TRBV14 and TRBJ2-1; TRBD1 matches at 8 bases. The CDR3 spans 16 residues. The J segment lost 0 bases and the V segment lost 4 bases, leaving 5 bases of the junction unmatched. The germline V gene has CDR1 SGHDN and CDR2 FVKESK. The CDR3 loop is CASSLRDRISYNEQFF. DNA of the CDR3: TGTGCCAGCAGCCTCCGGGACAGGATCTCCTACAATGAGCAGTTCTTC.

This chain uses TRBV18 with TRBJ2-3; D may be TRBD1 (6 bases). Germline V gene sequence: CDR1 KGHSH, CDR2 LQKENI. The CDR3 totals 15 residues. V was clipped by 2 bases and J by 5 bases, with 14 bases between them. CDR3 in amino acids: CASSPTGPQGDTQYF. DNA of the CDR3: TGTGCCAGCTCACCAACAGGGCCCCAGGGAGATACGCAGTATTTT.

This clonotype was seen more than once but under ten times. One end of the junction varies from germline; a read error may be responsible. This chain uses TRBV7-7 with TRBJ2-1; TRBD2 matches at 7 bases. Germline CDR1 and CDR2: SSHAT and FNYEAQ (reference sequence). The CDR3 extends over 14 amino acids. The CDR3 DNA reads TGTGCCAGCAGCTTAGGACTAGCCCCGCATGAGCAGTCCTTC. Protein sequence: CASSLGLAPHEQSF.

The V and J genes are TRBV20-1 and TRBJ1-2; 7 nucleotides line up with TRBD1. With 5 bases clipped from V and 4 bases from J, the junction kept 10 bases outside the gene matches. This CDR3 contains 14 residues. Germline-derived CDR1 and CDR2 are DFQATT and SNEGSKA (reference sequence). CDR3 amino acids: CSALTGQLVYGYTF. The DNA for the CDR3 is TGCAGTGCTCTGACAGGGCAGTTGGTCTATGGCTACACCTTC.

This clonotype was counted only a few times. V usage is TRBV28 and J usage is TRBJ2-3; TRBD2 matches 8 bases. The germline CDR1 and CDR2 sequences are MDHEN and SYDVKM. The V segment lost 3 bases and the J segment 2 bases; nucleotides outside the gene matches: 7. CDR3 length: 16 residues. The CDR3 DNA reads TGTGCCAGCAGTTTCGTTGGCGGGGGGAACACAGATACGCAGTATTTT. This encodes CASSFVGGGNTDTQYF.

The gene calls are TRBV27 and TRBJ1-1; D is unresolved. V was cut by 4 bases and J by 9 bases, with 9 bases left in between. The CDR3 length is 11 residues. Germline V gene sequence: CDR1 MNHEY, CDR2 SMNVEV (reference sequence). The CDR3 loop reads CASSSPRQAFF. The CDR3 DNA is TGTGCCAGCAGTTCTCCCAGGCAAGCTTTCTTT.